These T cell receptor beta chains were read from a single sample in a study of blood T cell repertoires in COVID-19. Profiled with immunoSEQ multiplex PCR; TCRdb holds only in-frame clones, not every one. The data show under 350,000 clones, with about nine tenths seen just once and about 4.1% held by the top ten. Material for sequencing was PBMCs or T cells enriched from blood (not recorded which). The source is a man aged 25 to 40 who had recovered from COVID-19. The CDR3 runs from the conserved cysteine through the conserved F or W. A D gene is named only where the DNA matches it firmly. Size is stated for part of the rows, as once, few or many counts, or as a class when the clone is expanded.

J,D,V,size,DNA,CDR3
TRBJ2-7,TRBD1,TRBV11-2,.,TGTGCCAGCAGCTTCCCGGGACAGGGCGAGCAGTACTTC,CASSFPGQGEQYF
TRBJ2-7,TRBD1,TRBV3-1/TRBV3-2,.,TGTGCCAGCAGCCAAGTAGGGGGCGCACAGTACTTC,CASSQVGGAQYF
TRBJ1-1,TRBD1,TRBV7-8,.,TGTGCCAGCAGCTTTTACAGGGGCGCTGAAGCTTTCTTT,CASSFYRGAEAFF
TRBJ1-2,.,TRBV29-1,.,TGCAGCGTTGATGACAGCAACTATGGCTACACCTTC,CSVDDSNYGYTF
TRBJ2-2,TRBD2,TRBV7-2,.,TGTGCCAGCAGCCGGACTAGCGAAGGGTCCGGGGAGCTGTTTTTT,CASSRTSEGSGELFF
TRBJ1-1,.,TRBV7-2,once,TGTGCCAGCAGCTCCAGCCAGGGCACTGAAGCTTTCTTT,CASSSSQGTEAFF
TRBJ2-2,TRBD2,TRBV7-9,.,TGTGCCAGCACCCCTAGCGGAACGAACACCGGGGAGCTGTTTTTT,CASTPSGTNTGELFF
TRBJ2-3,TRBD1,TRBV24-1,.,TGTGCCACCAGTGATTATCGTGGACAGGGCCGGTCAGATACGCAGTATTTT,CATSDYRGQGRSDTQYF
TRBJ2-7,.,TRBV7-6,.,TGTGCCAGCAGCCCCGCCGGGTCCTCTTCGGGGGAGCAGTACTTC,CASSPAGSSSGEQYF
TRBJ2-7,.,TRBV11-3,.,TGTGCCAGCAGCGAGGGAGGCTACGAGCAGTACTTC,CASSEGGYEQYF
TRBJ2-5,TRBD2,TRBV4-1,.,TGCGCCAGCAGCCAAGATGATTTTGCGGTCACTAGCGGTAAAGAGACCCAGTACTTC,CASSQDDFAVTSGKETQYF
TRBJ1-5,.,TRBV10-2,.,TGCGCCAGCAGTGAGTCGTCGGGTAGCAATCAGCCCCAGCATTTT,CASSESSGSNQPQHF
TRBJ1-6,.,TRBV6-5,once,TGTGCCAGCAGTTTCCGACAGTATAATTCACCCCTCCACTTT,CASSFRQYNSPLHF
TRBJ1-4,.,TRBV18,.,TGTGCCAGCTCACGGGGGGGGTCTAATGAAAAACTGTTTTTT,CASSRGGSNEKLFF
TRBJ2-4,TRBD2,TRBV27,.,TGTGCCAGCAGAAAGCGGGAGTATCCCAAAAACATTCAGTACTTC,CASRKREYPKNIQYF
TRBJ1-2,.,TRBV5-1,.,TGCGCCAGCAGCTTGGGGACAGACTACTATGGCTACACCTTC,CASSLGTDYYGYTF
TRBJ1-1,TRBD1,TRBV7-9,few,TGTGCCAGCAGCATCCCATACAGGGGCACTGAAGCTTTCTTT,CASSIPYRGTEAFF
TRBJ2-1,.,TRBV11-2,.,TGTGCCAGCAGCTTTAGATCTAATGAGCAGTTCTTC,CASSFRSNEQFF
TRBJ2-7,TRBD1,TRBV19,.,TGTGCCAGTAGTATGGGGTGGGACAGAGACACGAGGCAGTACTTC,CASSMGWDRDTRQYF
TRBJ1-4,.,TRBV6-1,once,TGTGCCAGCAGTGAAGAGGGAGGGCAGCCCCGCATTAATGAAAAACTGTTTTTT,CASSEEGGQPRINEKLFF
TRBJ1-5,.,TRBV28,.,TGTGCCAGCAGTTTAAGGCAGGGTATTCAGCCCCAGCATTTT,CASSLRQGIQPQHF
TRBJ1-2,.,TRBV27,.,TGTGCCAGCAGTTTACCCGGTAACTATGGCTACACCTTC,CASSLPGNYGYTF
TRBJ1-4,.,TRBV27,.,TGTGCCAGCAGTTTGGCGGGGGAAAAACTGTTTTTT,CASSLAGEKLFF
TRBJ1-4,.,TRBV2,.,TGTGCCAGCAGTGAAGGCCTCAGCGGACGGATTAATGAAAAACTGTTTTTT,CASSEGLSGRINEKLFF
TRBJ2-1,.,TRBV2,.,TGTGCCAGCAAACAAGGAGACGGTTGGGAGCAGTTCTTC,CASKQGDGWEQFF
TRBJ2-2,.,TRBV5-1,.,TGCGCCAGCAGCTTGGCCGGACATCGATCCACCGGGGAGCTGTTTTTT,CASSLAGHRSTGELFF
TRBJ1-2,.,TRBV7-8,.,TGTGCCAGCAGCTTAGTGGCAAACGCTTATGGCTACACCTTC,CASSLVANAYGYTF
TRBJ2-3,.,TRBV16,.,TGTGCCAGCAGCCAATCTGGGAGTACAGATACGCAGTATTTT,CASSQSGSTDTQYF
TRBJ2-1,TRBD2,TRBV5-1,.,TGCGCCAGCAGCACAACTAGCGGGATTGGTAATGAGCAGTTCTTC,CASSTTSGIGNEQFF
TRBJ1-5,.,TRBV12-3/TRBV12-4,few,TGTGCCAGCCAGCAGACGCGGGGGAACATGGTGCATTTT,CASQQTRGNMVHF
TRBJ1-2,.,TRBV28,.,TGTGCCAGCAGTTTCGGGGGGGCGCGGGACTATGGCTACACCTTC,CASSFGGARDYGYTF
TRBJ2-2,.,TRBV30,few,TGTGCCTGGAGTAGGGGCACCGGGGAGCTGTTTTTT,CAWSRGTGELFF
TRBJ1-1,.,TRBV7-9,.,TGTGCCAGCAGCTTAGGGTTCGGGGAGGGAACTGAAGCTTTCTTT,CASSLGFGEGTEAFF
TRBJ1-1,TRBD1,TRBV28,.,TGTGCCAGCCTTGAAGGGGGGACAGGTGAAGCTTTCTTT,CASLEGGTGEAFF
TRBJ2-3,TRBD2,TRBV7-6,.,TGTGCCAGCAGGAGGACAGCGGGAGAACCAGATACGCAGTATTTT,CASRRTAGEPDTQYF
TRBJ1-1,TRBD1,TRBV18,.,TGTGCCAGCTCCGTAAAGGTGACAGGGGTTGACACTGAAGCTTTCTTT,CASSVKVTGVDTEAFF
TRBJ2-7,TRBD2,TRBV19,.,TGTGCCAGTAGTAACCCCCAGAGCGGGGGGGCTTACGAGCAGTACTTC,CASSNPQSGGAYEQYF
TRBJ1-2,.,TRBV5-1,.,TGCGCCAGCAGCTTGTTGGTTCAGAACTATGGCTACACCTTC,CASSLLVQNYGYTF
TRBJ1-3,TRBD1,TRBV7-2,.,TGTGCCAGCAGCTTAGCGGTAGGGGACAGTCCCGGCTCTGGAAACACCATATATTTT,CASSLAVGDSPGSGNTIYF
TRBJ1-5,TRBD1,TRBV5-8,.,TGTGCCAGCAGGCCTACAGGGGACGGTGGTCAGCCCCAGCATTTT,CASRPTGDGGQPQHF
TRBJ2-1,.,TRBV19,.,TGTGCCAGTAGTATAGTCCCCCCTAGTTTAAATGAGCAGTTCTTC,CASSIVPPSLNEQFF
TRBJ1-3,TRBD1,TRBV7-9,.,TGTGCCAGCAGCTTAGCTTCCCGGGACAGGGCTGGAAACACCATATATTTT,CASSLASRDRAGNTIYF
TRBJ2-5,.,TRBV5-4,.,TGTGCCAGCAGGGGTGGGGGGGAGACCCAGTACTTC,CASRGGGETQYF
TRBJ1-2,TRBD1,TRBV10-3,.,TGTGCCATCAGGCGGGACAGGGTCCCAACTAACTATGGCTACACCTTC,CAIRRDRVPTNYGYTF
TRBJ2-7,.,TRBV29-1,.,TGCAGCGTTGAAGAAAGGGGGGGCAGCTACGAGCAGTACTTC,CSVEERGGSYEQYF
TRBJ1-4,.,TRBV5-1,.,TGCGCCAGCAGCTTGGTCCCCCCTCCAACTAATGAAAAACTGTTTTTT,CASSLVPPPTNEKLFF
TRBJ1-1,TRBD1,TRBV19,.,TGTGCCAGTAGTGCACGGACAGGAATCACTGAAGCTTTCTTT,CASSARTGITEAFF
TRBJ2-7,.,TRBV2,once,TGTGCCACCCGCGGGATCTTCGAGCAGTACTTC,CATRGIFEQYF
TRBJ2-3,.,TRBV11-2,.,TGTGCCAGCAGCTCCAGACCCGCGGCAGATACGCAGTATTTT,CASSSRPAADTQYF
TRBJ2-1,.,TRBV7-8,.,TGTGCCAGCAATCTGGGTGCGGGGGCTTACTACAATGAGCAGTTCTTC,CASNLGAGAYYNEQFF
TRBJ1-5,.,TRBV27,.,TGTGCCAGCAGTGTCGGGGGGGGCAATCAGCCCCAGCATTTT,CASSVGGGNQPQHF
TRBJ2-1,TRBD2,TRBV9,.,TGTGCCAGCAGCGTACTAGCGGGGAACAATGAGCAGTTCTTC,CASSVLAGNNEQFF
TRBJ2-7,.,TRBV20-1,.,TGCAGTGCTAGTGGTCAGGGGTGGCCCTACGAGCAGTACTTC,CSASGQGWPYEQYF
TRBJ1-2,.,TRBV25-1,.,TGTGCCAGCAGTGAATATTGGGCAGGGCAGGCGCGTGGCTACACCTTC,CASSEYWAGQARGYTF
TRBJ1-6,.,TRBV10-1,.,TGCGCCAGCAGTGATTCCAGGTCACCCCTCCACTTT,CASSDSRSPLHF